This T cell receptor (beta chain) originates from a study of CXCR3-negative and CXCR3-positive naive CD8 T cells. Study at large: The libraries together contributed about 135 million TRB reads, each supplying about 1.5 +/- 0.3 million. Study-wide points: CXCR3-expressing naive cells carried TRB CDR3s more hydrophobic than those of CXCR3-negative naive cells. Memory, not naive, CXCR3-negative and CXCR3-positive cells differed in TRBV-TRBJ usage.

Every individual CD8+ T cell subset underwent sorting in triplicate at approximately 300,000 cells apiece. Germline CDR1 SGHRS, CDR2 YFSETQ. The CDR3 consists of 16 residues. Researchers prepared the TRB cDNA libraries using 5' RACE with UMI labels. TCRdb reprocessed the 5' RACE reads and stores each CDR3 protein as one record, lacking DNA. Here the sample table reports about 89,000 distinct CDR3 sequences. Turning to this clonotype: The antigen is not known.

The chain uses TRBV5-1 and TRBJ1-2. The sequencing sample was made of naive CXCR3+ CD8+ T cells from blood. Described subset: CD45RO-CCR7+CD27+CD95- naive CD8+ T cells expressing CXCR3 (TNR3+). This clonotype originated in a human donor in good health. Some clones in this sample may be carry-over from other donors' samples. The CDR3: CASMEGPDSIYYGYTF.